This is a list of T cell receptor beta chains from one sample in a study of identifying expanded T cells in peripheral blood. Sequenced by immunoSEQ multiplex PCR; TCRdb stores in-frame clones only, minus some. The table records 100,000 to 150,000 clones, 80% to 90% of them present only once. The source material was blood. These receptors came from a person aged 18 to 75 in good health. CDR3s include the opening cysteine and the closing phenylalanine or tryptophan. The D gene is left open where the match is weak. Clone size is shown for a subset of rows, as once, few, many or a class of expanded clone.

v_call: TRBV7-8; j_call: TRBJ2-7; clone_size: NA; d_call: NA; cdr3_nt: TGTGCCAGCAGGTCTTCTAGCCGTGTACAGGAGCAGTACTTC; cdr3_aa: CASRSSSRVQEQYF
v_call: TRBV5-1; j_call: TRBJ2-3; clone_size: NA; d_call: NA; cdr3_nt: TGCGCCAGCAGCTTGGTACGGCCTAGCACAGATACGCAGTATTTT; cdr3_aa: CASSLVRPSTDTQYF
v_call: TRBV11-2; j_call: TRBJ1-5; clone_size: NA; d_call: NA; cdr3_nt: TGTGCCAGCAGCTTAGATGCCAGGGTAGGCAATCAGCCCCAGCATTTT; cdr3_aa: CASSLDARVGNQPQHF
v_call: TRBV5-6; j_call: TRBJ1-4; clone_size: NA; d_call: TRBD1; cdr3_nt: TGTGCCAGCAGCTCCGGGACAGGGGGCGTTAATGAAAAACTGTTTTTT; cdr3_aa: CASSSGTGGVNEKLFF
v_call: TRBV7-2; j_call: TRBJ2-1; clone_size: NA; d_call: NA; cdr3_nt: TGTGCCAGCAGCCCAGAGACACTCTACAATGAGCAGTTCTTC; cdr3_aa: CASSPETLYNEQFF
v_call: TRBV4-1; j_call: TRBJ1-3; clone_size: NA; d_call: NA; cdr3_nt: TGCGCCAGCACCTTAGGAGGTGGTCCTGGAAACACCATATATTTT; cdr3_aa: CASTLGGGPGNTIYF
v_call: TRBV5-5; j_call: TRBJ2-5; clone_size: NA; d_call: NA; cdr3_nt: TGTGCCAGCAGCCCCCCGTGGACCCGGGACGTCGGTGGGGAGACCCAGTACTTC; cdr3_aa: CASSPPWTRDVGGETQYF
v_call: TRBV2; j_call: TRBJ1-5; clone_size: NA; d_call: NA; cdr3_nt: TGTGCCAGCAGTCCAGGGGATAGCAATCAGCCCCAGCATTTT; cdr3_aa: CASSPGDSNQPQHF
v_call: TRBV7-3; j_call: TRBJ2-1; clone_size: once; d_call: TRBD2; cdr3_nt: TGTGCCAGCAGCTTAGGGGACTACCCGTACAATGAGCAGTTCTTC; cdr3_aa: CASSLGDYPYNEQFF
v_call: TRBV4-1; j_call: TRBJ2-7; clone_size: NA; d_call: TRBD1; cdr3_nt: TGCGCCAGCAGCTTGGACAGGGGCTACGAGCAGTACTTC; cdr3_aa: CASSLDRGYEQYF
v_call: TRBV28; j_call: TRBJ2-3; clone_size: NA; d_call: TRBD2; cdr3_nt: TGTGCCAGCAGTTTAGGGGGACTAGCGGGAGGGCCAAAGCGGGATTATACGCAGTATTTT; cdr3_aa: CASSLGGLAGGPKRDYTQYF
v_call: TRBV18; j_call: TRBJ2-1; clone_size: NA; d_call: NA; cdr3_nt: TGTGCCAGCTCACCACCGTGGAACCCAACCGACAATGAGCAGTTCTTC; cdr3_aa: CASSPPWNPTDNEQFF
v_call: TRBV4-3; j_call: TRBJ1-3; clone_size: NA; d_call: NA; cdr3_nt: TGCGCCAGCAGCCACAATTTCAATGGAAACACCATATATTTT; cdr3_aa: CASSHNFNGNTIYF
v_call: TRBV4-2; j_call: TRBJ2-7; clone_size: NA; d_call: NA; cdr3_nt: TGTGCCAGCAGCCTGAGAGGTGGAACCTACGAGCAGTACTTC; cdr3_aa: CASSLRGGTYEQYF
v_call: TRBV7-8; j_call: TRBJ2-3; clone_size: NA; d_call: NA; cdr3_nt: TGTGCCAGCAGCTCTTCATTCCAGGGTGGGACAGATACGCAGTATTTT; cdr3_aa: CASSSSFQGGTDTQYF
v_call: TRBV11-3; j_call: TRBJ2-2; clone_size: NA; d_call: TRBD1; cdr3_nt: TGTGCCAGCAGCTTATATACAGGGGCCACCGGGGAGCTGTTTTTT; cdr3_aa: CASSLYTGATGELFF
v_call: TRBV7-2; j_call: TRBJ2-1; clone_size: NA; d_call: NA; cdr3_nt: TGTGCCAGCAACCCGGCGAGGGGGGCAATGAATGAGCAGTTCTTC; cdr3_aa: CASNPARGAMNEQFF
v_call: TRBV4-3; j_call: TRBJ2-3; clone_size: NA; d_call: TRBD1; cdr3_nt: TGCGCCAGCAGCAAGGGACAGGGAGGAGATACGCAGTATTTT; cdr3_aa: CASSKGQGGDTQYF
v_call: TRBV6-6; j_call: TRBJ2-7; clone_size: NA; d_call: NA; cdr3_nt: TGTGCCAGCCTCCCGGGGTCGGTATACGAGCAGTACTTC; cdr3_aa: CASLPGSVYEQYF
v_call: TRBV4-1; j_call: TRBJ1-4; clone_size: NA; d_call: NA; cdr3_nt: TGCGCCAGCAGCCTCTCGTACGGAACTAATGAAAAACTGTTTTTT; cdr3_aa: CASSLSYGTNEKLFF
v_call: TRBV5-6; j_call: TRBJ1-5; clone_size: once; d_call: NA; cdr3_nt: TGTGCCAGCAGCGACAATTTTAAGCAGCCCCAGCATTTT; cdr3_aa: CASSDNFKQPQHF
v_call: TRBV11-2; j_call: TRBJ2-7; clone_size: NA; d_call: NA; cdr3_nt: TGTGCCAGCAGCGCAAGCCCCGGAAACTCCTACGAGCAGTACTTC; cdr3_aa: CASSASPGNSYEQYF
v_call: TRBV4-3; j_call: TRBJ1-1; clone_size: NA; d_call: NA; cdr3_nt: TGCGCCAGCAGCCAAGATCAAAGGGCAAGGACTGAAGCTTTCTTT; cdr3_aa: CASSQDQRARTEAFF
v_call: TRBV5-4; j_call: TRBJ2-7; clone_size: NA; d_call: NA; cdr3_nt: TGTGCCAGCAGCTCCCCCGACAGGCCCTCCTACGAGCAGTACTTC; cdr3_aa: CASSSPDRPSYEQYF
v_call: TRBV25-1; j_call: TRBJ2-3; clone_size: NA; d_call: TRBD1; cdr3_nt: TGTGCCAGCAGTAAGTTGACAGGGGCTGAAACAGATACGCAGTATTTT; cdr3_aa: CASSKLTGAETDTQYF
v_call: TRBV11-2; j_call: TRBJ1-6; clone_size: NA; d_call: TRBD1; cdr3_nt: TGTGCCAGCAGCTTGACAGGGTTCAATTCACCCCTCCACTTT; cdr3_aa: CASSLTGFNSPLHF
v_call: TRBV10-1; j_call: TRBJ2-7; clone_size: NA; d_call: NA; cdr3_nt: TGCGCCAGCAGTGGAAGGGGTACCTACGAGCAGTACTTC; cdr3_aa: CASSGRGTYEQYF
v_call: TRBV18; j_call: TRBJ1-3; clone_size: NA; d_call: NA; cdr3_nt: TGTGCCAGCTCACCACCCGGAGGAGGAACCTTGACGAACACCATATATTTT; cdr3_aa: CASSPPGGGTLTNTIYF
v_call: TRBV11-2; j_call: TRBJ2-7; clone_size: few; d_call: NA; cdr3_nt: TGTGCCAGCAGCTTAGGAAGCGGGCAGACCTACGAGCAGTACTTC; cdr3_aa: CASSLGSGQTYEQYF
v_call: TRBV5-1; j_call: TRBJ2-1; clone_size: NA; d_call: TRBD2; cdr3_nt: TGCGCCAGCAGCCCACAGACTAGCGGGAGCGCTGAGCAGTTCTTC; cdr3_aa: CASSPQTSGSAEQFF
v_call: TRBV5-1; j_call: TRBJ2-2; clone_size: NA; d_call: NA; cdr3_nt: TGCGCCAGCAGCAAGTCGGACGGGAATTGGAACACCGGGGAGCTGTTTTTT; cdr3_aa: CASSKSDGNWNTGELFF
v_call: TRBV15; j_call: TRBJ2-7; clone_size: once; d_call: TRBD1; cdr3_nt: TGTGCCACCAGCACCGGGACAGGCGAATACGAGCAGTACTTC; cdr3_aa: CATSTGTGEYEQYF
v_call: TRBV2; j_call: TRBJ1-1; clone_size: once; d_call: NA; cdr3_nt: TGTGCCAGCACGATAACTGGGGACACTGAAGCTTTCTTT; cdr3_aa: CASTITGDTEAFF
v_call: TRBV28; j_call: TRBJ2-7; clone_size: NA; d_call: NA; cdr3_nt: TGTGCCAGCAGTTTTAGGGGTTGGGATTACGAGCAGTACTTC; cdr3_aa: CASSFRGWDYEQYF
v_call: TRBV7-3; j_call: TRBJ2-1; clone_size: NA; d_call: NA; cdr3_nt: TGTGCCAGCAGCTTAACGGGCAGCGGCCCATTCTTC; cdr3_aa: CASSLTGSGPFF
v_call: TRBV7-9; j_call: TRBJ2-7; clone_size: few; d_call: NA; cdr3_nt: TGTGCCAGCACCTTAGGGGCGGAATGGAACGAGCAGTACTTC; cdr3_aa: CASTLGAEWNEQYF
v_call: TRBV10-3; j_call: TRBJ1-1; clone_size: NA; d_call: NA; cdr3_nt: TGTGCCCTTAAACAGGAATTGAACACTGAAGCTTTCTTT; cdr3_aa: CALKQELNTEAFF
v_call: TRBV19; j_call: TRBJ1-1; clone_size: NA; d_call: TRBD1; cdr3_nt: TGTGCCAGTAGTCCCTGGACAGGGGGGAACACTGAAGCTTTCTTT; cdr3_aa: CASSPWTGGNTEAFF
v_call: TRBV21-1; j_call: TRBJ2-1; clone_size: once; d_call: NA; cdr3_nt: TGTGCCAGCAGCAAAGGAGGGGGCACTGAGCAGTTCTTC; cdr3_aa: CASSKGGGTEQFF
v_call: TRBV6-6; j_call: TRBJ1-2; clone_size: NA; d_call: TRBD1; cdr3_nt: TGTGCCAGCAGTTACGTCCCAGGGGGCATTAGCTACACCTTC; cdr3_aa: CASSYVPGGISYTF
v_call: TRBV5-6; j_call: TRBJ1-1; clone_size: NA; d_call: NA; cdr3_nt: TGTGCCAGCAGCTTGTATACAGACACTGCGAACACTGAAGCTTTCTTT; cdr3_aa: CASSLYTDTANTEAFF
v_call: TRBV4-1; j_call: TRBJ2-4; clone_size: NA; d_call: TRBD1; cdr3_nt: TGCGCCAGCAGCCAAGAAGTGGGGCAGGGGGCCGCCAAAAACATTCAGTACTTC; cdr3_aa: CASSQEVGQGAAKNIQYF
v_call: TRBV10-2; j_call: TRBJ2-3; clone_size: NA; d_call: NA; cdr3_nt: TGCGCCAGCGGATTCAGACCGACAAGCGCTAGCACAGATACGCAGTATTTT; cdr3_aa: CASGFRPTSASTDTQYF
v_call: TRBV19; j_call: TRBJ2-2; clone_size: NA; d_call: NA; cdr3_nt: TGTGCCAGCGAATCCCAGGGGAACACCGGGGAGCTGTTTTTT; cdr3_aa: CASESQGNTGELFF
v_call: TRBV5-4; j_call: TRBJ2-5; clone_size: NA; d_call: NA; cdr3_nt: TGTGCCAGCAGCCTGCGGGTTTCGGAGACCCAGTACTTC; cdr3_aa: CASSLRVSETQYF
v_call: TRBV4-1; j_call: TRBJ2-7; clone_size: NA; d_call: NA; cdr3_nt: TGCGCCAGCAGCCAAGATCGTACCCTCCGAGGGGGCGAGCAGTACTTC; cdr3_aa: CASSQDRTLRGGEQYF
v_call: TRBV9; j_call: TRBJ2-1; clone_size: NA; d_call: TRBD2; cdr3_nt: TGTGCCAGCAGCAGAGGGCAGGGAGGGAATGAGCAGTTCTTC; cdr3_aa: CASSRGQGGNEQFF
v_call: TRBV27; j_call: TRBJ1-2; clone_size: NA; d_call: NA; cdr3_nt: TGTGCCACAGCACGTTCAGGGACGGGGTATGGCTACACCTTC; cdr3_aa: CATARSGTGYGYTF
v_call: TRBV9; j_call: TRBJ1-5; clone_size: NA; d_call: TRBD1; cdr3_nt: TGTGCCAGCAGCGCCACAGGGGTGGGACAGCCCCAGCATTTT; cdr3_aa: CASSATGVGQPQHF